This T cell receptor (beta chain) derives from a study of CD8+ T cells in alopecia areata. RNA, once extracted, was reverse transcribed into cDNA for use as the sequencing template. TCRdb keeps only in-frame clones here, not all; method: immunoSEQ multiplex PCR. The sample shows approximately 34,000 clones, around 50% of them seen only once. Both peripheral blood and punch biopsies of lesional scalp skin were obtained from patients who had alopecia areata. This clone occurred a few times. Its antigen is not identified. Study-wide results and caveats: Although TCR sharing was seen in mice, sharing across patients was less clear, possibly for HLA-related reasons. Clonality exceeded that of normal scalp in lesional scalp, most notably in alopecia totalis/universalis.

The J segment lost 4 bases and the V segment lost 6 bases, leaving 15 bases of the junction unmatched. CDR3 length: 16 residues. Germline loops: CDR1 SQVTM, CDR2 ANQGSEA. This rearrangement joins TRBV29-1 to TRBJ2-7; 10 bases match TRBD1. This sequence originates from a human donor with alopecia areata. The sample taken for sequencing was NKG2D-high CD8+ T cells sorted from blood. The CDR3 DNA is TGCAGCGTGTCCGGGACAGGGGACTCTCCGCTGTACGAGCAGTACTTC. This gives the protein CSVSGTGDSPLYEQYF.